Described below is a single TCR beta chain sequence and its context. The source of the sample is a study of Tregs in tolerant kidney transplant recipients. Study-wide context: Recipients received nonmyeloablative bone marrow transplants from related graft donors, with transient mixed chimerism.

TCRdb's table, derived via immunoSEQ multiplex PCR, lists solely in-frame clones and lacks some. The profile shows about 77,000 clones, 98% of them singletons. This CDR3 comprises 14 residues. Germline loops: CDR1 MDHEN, CDR2 SYDVKM. Unmatched junction bases numbered 4, after V lost 6 bases and J lost 1 base. CD4+CD25+CD127- Tregs, CD4+CD25- non-Tregs, CD4 and CD8 cells were sorted. V and J are TRBV28 and TRBJ2-3, with 7 bases matching TRBD2. The TCR comes from a human donor who received a combined kidney and bone marrow transplant. Sequencing was performed on CD4+ T cells from blood, taken before the transplant. The CDR3 here is CASSSGGGTDTQYF. The CDR3 nucleotides are TGTGCCAGCAGCTCGGGGGGAGGCACAGATACGCAGTATTTT.